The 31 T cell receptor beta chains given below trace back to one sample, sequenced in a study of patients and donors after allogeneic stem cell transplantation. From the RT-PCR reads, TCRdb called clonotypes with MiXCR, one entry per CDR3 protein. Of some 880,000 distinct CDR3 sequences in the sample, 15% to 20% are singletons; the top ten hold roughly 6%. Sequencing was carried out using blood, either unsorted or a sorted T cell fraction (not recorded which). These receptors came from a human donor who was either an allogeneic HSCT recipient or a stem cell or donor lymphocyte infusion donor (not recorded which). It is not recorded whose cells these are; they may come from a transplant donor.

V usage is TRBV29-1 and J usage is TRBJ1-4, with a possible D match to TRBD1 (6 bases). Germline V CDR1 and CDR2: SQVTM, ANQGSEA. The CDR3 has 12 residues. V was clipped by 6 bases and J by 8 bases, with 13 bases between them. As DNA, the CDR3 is TGCAGCGTCGAGGTTAGGGGGGAAAAACTGTTTTTT. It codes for CSVEVRGEKLFF.

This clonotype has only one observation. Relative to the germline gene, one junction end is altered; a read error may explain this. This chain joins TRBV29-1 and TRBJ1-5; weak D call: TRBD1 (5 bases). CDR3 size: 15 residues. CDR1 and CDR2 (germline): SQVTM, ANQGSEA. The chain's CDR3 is CSVSQGLDSNHPQHF. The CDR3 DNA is TGCAGCGTGTCGCAGGGTCTCGATAGCAATCACCCCCAGCATTTT. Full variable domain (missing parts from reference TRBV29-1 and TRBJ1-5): SAVISQKPSRDICQRGTSLTIQCQVDSQVTMMFWYRQQPGQSLTLIATANQGSEATYESGFVIDKFPISRPNLTFSTLTVSNMSPEDSSIYLCSVSQGLDSNHPQHFGDGTRLSIL.

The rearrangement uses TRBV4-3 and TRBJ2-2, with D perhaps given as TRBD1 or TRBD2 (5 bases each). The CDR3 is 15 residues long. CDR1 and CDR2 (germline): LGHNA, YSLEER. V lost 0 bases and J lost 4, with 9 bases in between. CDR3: CASSQEVGVTGELFF. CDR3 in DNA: TGCGCCAGCAGCCAAGAGGTGGGGGTCACCGGGGAGCTGTTTTTT.

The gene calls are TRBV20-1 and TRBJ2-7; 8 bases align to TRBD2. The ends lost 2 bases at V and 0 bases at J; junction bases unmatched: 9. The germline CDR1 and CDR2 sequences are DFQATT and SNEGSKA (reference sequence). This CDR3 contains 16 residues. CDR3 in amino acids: CSARPRSGSDSYEQYF. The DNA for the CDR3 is TGCAGTGCTAGACCCCGCAGCGGGAGCGACTCCTACGAGCAGTACTTC.

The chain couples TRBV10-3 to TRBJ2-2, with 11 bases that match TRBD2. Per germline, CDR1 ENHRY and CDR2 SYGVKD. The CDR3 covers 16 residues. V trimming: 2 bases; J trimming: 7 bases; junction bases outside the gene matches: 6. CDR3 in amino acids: CAISEPAGLADGELFF. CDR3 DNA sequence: TGTGCCATCAGTGAGCCAGCGGGACTAGCGGACGGGGAGCTGTTTTTT.

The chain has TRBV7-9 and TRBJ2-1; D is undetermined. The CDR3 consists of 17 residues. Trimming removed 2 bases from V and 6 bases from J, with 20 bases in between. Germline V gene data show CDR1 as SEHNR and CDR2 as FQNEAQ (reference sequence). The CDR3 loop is CASSLPTARVFGNEQFF. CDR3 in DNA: TGTGCCAGCAGCTTACCTACGGCCCGGGTTTTTGGCAATGAGCAGTTCTTC.

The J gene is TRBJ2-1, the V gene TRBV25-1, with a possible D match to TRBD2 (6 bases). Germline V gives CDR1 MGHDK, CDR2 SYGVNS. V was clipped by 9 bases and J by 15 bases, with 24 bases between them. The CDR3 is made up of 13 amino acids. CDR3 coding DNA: TGTGCCAGTGAAATAGCGGCCATACGCGGAAGGTTCTTC. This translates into CASEIAAIRGRFF.

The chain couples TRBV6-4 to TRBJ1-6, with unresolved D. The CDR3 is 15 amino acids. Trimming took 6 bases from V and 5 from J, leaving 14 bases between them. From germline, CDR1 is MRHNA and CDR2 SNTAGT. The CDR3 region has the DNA TGTGCCAGCAGACCCGATGAGCGGGATAATTCACCCCTCCACTTT. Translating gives CASRPDERDNSPLHF.

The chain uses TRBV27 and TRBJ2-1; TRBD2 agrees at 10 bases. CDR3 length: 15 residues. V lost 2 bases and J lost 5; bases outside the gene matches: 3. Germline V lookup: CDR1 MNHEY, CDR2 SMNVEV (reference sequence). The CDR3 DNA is TGTGCCAGCAGTTTACGGACTAGCGGAGACAATGAGCAGTTCTTC. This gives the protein CASSLRTSGDNEQFF.

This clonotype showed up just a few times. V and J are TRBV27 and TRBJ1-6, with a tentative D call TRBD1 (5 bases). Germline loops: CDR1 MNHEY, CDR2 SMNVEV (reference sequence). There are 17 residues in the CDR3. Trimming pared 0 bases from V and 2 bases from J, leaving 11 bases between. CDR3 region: CASSLSGDEPYNSPLHF. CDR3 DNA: TGTGCCAGCAGTTTATCAGGGGATGAGCCCTATAATTCACCCCTCCACTTT.

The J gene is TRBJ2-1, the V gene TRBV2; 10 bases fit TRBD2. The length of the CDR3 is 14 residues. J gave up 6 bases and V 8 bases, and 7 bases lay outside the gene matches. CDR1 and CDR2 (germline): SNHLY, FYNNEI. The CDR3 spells CASGGLALTNEQFF. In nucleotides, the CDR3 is TGTGCCAGCGGGGGACTAGCGCTTACCAATGAGCAGTTCTTC.

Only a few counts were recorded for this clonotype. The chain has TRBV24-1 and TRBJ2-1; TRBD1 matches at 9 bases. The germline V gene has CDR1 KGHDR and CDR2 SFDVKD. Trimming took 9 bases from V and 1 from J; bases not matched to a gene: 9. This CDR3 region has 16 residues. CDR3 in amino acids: CATSGTGLRSYNEQFF. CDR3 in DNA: TGTGCCACCTCAGGGACAGGGTTAAGGTCCTACAATGAGCAGTTCTTC.

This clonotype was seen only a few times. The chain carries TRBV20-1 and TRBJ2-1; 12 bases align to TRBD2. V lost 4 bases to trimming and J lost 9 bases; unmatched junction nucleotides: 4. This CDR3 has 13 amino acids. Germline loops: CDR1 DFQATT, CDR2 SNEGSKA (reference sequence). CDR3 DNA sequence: TGCAGTGCTAAGACTAGCGGGAGCTTTGAGCAGTTCTTC. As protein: CSAKTSGSFEQFF.

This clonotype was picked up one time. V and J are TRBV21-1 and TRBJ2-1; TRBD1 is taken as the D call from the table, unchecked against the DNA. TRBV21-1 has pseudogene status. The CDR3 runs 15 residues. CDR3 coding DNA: TGTGCCAGCAAACCCCGGTGGGAGTGGTACAATGAGCAGTTCTTC. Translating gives CASKPRWEWYNEQFF.

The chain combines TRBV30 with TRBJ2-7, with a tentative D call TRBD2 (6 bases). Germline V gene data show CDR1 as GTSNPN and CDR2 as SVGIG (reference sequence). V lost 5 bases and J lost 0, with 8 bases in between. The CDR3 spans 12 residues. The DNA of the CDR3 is TGTGCCTGGGGGGGGTCCTCCTACGAGCAGTACTTC. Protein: CAWGGSSYEQYF.

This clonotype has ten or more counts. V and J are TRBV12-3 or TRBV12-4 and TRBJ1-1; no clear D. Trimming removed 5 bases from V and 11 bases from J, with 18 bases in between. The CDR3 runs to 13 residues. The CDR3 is CASSPPAGLDAFF. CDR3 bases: TGTGCCAGCAGTCCCCCTGCCGGGTTGGATGCTTTCTTT.

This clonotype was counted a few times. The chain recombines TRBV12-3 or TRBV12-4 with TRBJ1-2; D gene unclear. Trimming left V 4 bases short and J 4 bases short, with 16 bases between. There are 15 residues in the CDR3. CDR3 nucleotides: TGTGCCAGCAGTTCATCGCTGGATTCGGGCTATGGCTACACCTTC. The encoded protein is CASSSSLDSGYGYTF.

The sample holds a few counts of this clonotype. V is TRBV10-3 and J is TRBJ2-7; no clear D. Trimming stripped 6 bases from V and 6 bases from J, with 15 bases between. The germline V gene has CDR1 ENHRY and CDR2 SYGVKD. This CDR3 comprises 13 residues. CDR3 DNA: TGTGCCATCAGAAACGGACCTCTTGGCGAGCAGTACTTC. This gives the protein CAIRNGPLGEQYF.

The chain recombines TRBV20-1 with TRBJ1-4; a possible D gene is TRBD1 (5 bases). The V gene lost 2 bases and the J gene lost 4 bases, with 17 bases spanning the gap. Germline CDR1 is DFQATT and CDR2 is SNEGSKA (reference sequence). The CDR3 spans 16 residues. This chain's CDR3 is CSARSSFGAFNEKLFF. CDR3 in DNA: TGCAGTGCTAGATCAAGCTTTGGGGCCTTTAATGAAAAACTGTTTTTT.

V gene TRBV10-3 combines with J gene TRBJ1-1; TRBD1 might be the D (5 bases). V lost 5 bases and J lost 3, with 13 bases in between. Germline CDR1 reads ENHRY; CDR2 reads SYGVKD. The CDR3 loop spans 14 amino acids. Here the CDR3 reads CAISPRGGDTEAFF. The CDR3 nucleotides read TGTGCCATCAGTCCCCGTGGGGGGGACACTGAAGCTTTCTTT.

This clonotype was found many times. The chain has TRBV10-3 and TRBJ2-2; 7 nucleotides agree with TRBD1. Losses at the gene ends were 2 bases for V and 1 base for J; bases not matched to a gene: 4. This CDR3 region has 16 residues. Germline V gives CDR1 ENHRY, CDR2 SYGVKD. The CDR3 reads CAISEQRQGNTGELFF. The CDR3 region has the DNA TGTGCCATCAGTGAGCAGAGACAGGGGAACACCGGGGAGCTGTTTTTT.

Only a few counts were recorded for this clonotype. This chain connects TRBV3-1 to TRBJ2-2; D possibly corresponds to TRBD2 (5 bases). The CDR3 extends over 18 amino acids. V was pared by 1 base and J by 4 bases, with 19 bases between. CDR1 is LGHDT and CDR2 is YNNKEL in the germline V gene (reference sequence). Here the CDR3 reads CASSQGLRTGLGTGELFF. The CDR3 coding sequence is TGTGCCAGCAGCCAAGGGTTAAGGACTGGTCTGGGCACCGGGGAGCTGTTTTTT.

Here the CDR3 reads CASSSYPRDRGSGANVLTF. Written as DNA, the CDR3 is TGTGCCAGCAGTTCATATCCCCGTGACAGGGGCTCTGGGGCCAACGTCCTGACTTTC. The gene calls are TRBV27 and TRBJ2-6; 8 bases line up with TRBD1. Germline V gene data show CDR1 as MNHEY and CDR2 as SMNVEV (reference sequence). CDR3 length equals 19 residues. J was trimmed by 0 bases and V by 4 bases; bases with no gene match: 11.

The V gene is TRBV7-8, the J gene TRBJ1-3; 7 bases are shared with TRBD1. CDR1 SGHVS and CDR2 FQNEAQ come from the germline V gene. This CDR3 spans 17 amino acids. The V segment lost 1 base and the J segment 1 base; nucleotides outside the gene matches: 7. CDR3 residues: CASSLVDPRGSGNTIYF. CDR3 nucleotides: TGTGCCAGCAGCTTAGTTGACCCCAGGGGGTCTGGAAACACCATATATTTT.

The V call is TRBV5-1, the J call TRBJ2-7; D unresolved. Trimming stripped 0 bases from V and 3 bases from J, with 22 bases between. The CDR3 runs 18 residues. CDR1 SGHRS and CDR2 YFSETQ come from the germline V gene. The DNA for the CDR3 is TGCGCCAGCAGCTTGGTATTTTTACGGTCGGTAGAAGACTACGAGCAGTACTTC. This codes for CASSLVFLRSVEDYEQYF.

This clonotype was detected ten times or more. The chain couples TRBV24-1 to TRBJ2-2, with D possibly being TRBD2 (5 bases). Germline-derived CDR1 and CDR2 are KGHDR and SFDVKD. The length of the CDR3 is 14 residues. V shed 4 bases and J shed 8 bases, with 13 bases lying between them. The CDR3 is CATSDLPPGGELFF. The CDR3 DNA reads TGTGCCACCAGTGACCTCCCTCCGGGAGGGGAGCTGTTTTTT.

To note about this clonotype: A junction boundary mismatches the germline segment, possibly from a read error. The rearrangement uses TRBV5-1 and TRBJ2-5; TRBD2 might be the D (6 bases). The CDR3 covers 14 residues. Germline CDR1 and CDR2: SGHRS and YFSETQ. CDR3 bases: TGCGCCAGCACCTTGTTTTCCGGGAGTGAGACCCAGTACTTC. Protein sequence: CASTLFSGSETQYF.

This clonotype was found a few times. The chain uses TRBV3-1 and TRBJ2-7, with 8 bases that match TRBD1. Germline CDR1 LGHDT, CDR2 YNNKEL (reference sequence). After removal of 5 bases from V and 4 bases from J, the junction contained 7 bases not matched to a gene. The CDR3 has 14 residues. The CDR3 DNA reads TGTGCCAGCAGCTACCGGACAGGGAAGTACGAGCAGTACTTC. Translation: CASSYRTGKYEQYF.

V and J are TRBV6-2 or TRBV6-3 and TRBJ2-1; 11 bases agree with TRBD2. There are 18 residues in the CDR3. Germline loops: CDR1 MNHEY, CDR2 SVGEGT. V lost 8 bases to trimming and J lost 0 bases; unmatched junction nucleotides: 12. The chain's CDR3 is CASVRWTSGSRSYNEQFF. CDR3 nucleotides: TGTGCCAGCGTTCGTTGGACTAGCGGGTCTCGCTCCTACAATGAGCAGTTCTTC.

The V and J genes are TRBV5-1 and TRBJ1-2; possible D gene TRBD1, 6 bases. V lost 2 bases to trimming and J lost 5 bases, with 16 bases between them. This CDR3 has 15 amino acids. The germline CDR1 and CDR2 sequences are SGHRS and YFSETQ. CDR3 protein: CASSLSSRGAYGYTF. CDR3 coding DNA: TGCGCCAGCAGCTTATCCTCACGGGGGGCTTATGGCTACACCTTC.

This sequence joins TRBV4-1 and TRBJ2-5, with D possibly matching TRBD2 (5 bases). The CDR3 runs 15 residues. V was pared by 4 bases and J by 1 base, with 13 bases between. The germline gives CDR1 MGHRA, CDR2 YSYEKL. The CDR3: CASSPGESLQETQYF. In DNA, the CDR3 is TGCGCCAGCAGCCCCGGGGAATCCCTCCAAGAGACCCAGTACTTC.